These 20 T cell receptor beta chains came from one sample sequenced in a study of T cell changes during pregnancy in multiple sclerosis (dated 2019 in TCRdb). Library preparation was by the immunoSEQ multiplex PCR assay. The table was pulled from immuneACCESS by TCRdb, which kept in-frame rearrangements only. Such tables lose some clones; where checked, under half of the loss comes from unresolved V genes, and the rest has no known cause. The sample contains 50,000 or so clones, 92% of them found a single time. The top ten hold roughly 2.1% of the sample. The source was peripheral blood, collected in the third trimester of pregnancy. Source of these receptors: a female donor with multiple sclerosis, enrolled in a pregnancy study.

The chain joins TRBV7-9 to TRBJ1-1, with 8 bases aligning to TRBD1. Germline CDR1 is SEHNR and CDR2 is FQNEAQ (reference sequence). Trimming cost V 7 bases and J 1 base; bases outside gene matches: 5. This CDR3 is built from 14 residues. Here the CDR3 DNA reads TGTGCCAGCACCCTAACAGGGGGGAACACTGAAGCTTTCTTT. It specifies CASTLTGGNTEAFF.

The chain joins TRBV7-2 to TRBJ2-7, with 8 bases fitting TRBD2. This CDR3 contains 17 residues. The J segment lost 0 bases and the V segment lost 0 bases, leaving 7 bases of the junction unmatched. Germline lookup yields CDR1 SGHTA and CDR2 FQGNSA. Here the CDR3 reads CASSLAKLADASYEQYF. Here the CDR3 DNA reads TGTGCCAGCAGCTTAGCCAAACTAGCGGATGCCTCCTACGAGCAGTACTTC. The whole variable domain, remainder taken from reference TRBV7-2 and TRBJ2-7, is GAGVSQSPSNKVTEKGKDVELRCDPISGHTALYWYRQSLGQGLEFLIYFQGNSAPDKSGLPSDRFSAERTGGSVSTLTIQRTQQEDSAVYLCASSLAKLADASYEQYFGPGTRLTVT.

The chain combines TRBV28 with TRBJ2-7, with TRBD1 identical over 9 bases. Germline CDR1 reads MDHEN; CDR2 reads SYDVKM. The junction had 5 bases not matched to a gene; V was cut back by 6 bases and J by 2 bases. This CDR3 has 14 amino acids. The CDR3 loop is CASSYGTGPYEQYF. CDR3 coding DNA: TGTGCCAGCAGCTATGGGACAGGGCCCTACGAGCAGTACTTC.

This sequence joins TRBV7-9 and TRBJ1-2, with D possibly being TRBD1 (5 bases). The CDR3 is 13 amino acids. Germline-derived CDR1 and CDR2 are SEHNR and FQNEAQ (reference sequence). V lost 3 bases to trimming and J lost 3 bases, with 8 bases between them. The DNA of the CDR3 is TGTGCCAGCAGCTTGGGGCTAGACTATGGCTACACCTTC. This encodes CASSLGLDYGYTF.

The V gene is TRBV13, the J gene TRBJ2-7; D is possibly TRBD2 (5 bases). The CDR3 consists of 13 residues. V shed 4 bases and J shed 1 base, with 8 bases lying between them. Looked up from germline, CDR1 is PRHDT and CDR2 is FYEKMQ (reference sequence). The CDR3 DNA sequence: TGTGCCAGCAGCTCACGGGGATCCTACGAGCAGTACTTC. This encodes CASSSRGSYEQYF. Full variable domain (outside the CDR3, taken from reference TRBV13 and TRBJ2-7): AAGVIQSPRHLIKEKRETATLKCYPIPRHDTVYWYQQGPGQDPQFLISFYEKMQSDKGSIPDRFSAQQFSDYHSELNMSSLELGDSALYFCASSSRGSYEQYFGPGTRLTVT.

J is TRBJ1-4 and V is TRBV7-9, with 8 bases that match TRBD1. The CDR3 spans 13 residues. CDR1 and CDR2 (germline): SEHNR, FQNEAQ (reference sequence). Trimming took 9 bases from V and 11 from J; bases not matched to a gene: 11. The CDR3 DNA follows: TGTGCCAGTAGGGGACAGGAGGGGTGGAAACTGTTTTTT. Amino acids: CASRGQEGWKLFF.

The rearrangement joins TRBV18 to TRBJ2-7; D possibly corresponds to TRBD2 (6 bases). The CDR3 loop spans 14 amino acids. The V end was cut by 6 bases, the J end by 4 bases, with 16 bases between. Germline V gene lookup returns CDR1 KGHSH and CDR2 LQKENI. The CDR3 is CASSLIKEGYEQYF. Here the CDR3 DNA reads TGTGCCAGCTCCCTCATCAAGGAGGGGTACGAGCAGTACTTC.

The chain couples TRBV7-2 to TRBJ2-1, with TRBD2 matching 12 bases. V lost 5 bases to trimming and J lost 5 bases; unmatched junction nucleotides: 7. The CDR3 is 16 amino acids. Germline-derived CDR1 and CDR2 are SGHTA and FQGNSA. CDR3 sequence: CASSTRTSGNNNEQFF. CDR3 DNA: TGTGCCAGCAGCACCCGGACTAGCGGGAATAACAATGAGCAGTTCTTC.

V usage is TRBV19 and J usage is TRBJ2-3, with 7 bases fitting TRBD1. The CDR3 covers 15 residues. Germline V gene data show CDR1 as LNHDA and CDR2 as SQIVND (reference sequence). The J segment lost 2 bases and the V segment lost 3 bases, leaving 5 bases of the junction unmatched. CDR3 in amino acids: CASSISGQPTDTQYF. In DNA form, the CDR3 reads TGTGCCAGTAGTATCTCGGGACAGCCCACAGATACGCAGTATTTT.

The chain employs TRBV11-3 and TRBJ1-1; D perhaps matches TRBD1 (6 bases). The germline gives CDR1 SGHNT, CDR2 YENEEA. The germline V and J ends were trimmed by 8 bases and 3 bases, with 16 bases remaining between them. The CDR3 length is 14 residues. The CDR3 protein is CASSRGGGDTEAFF. CDR3 coding DNA: TGTGCCAGCTCGAGGGGGGGTGGCGACACTGAAGCTTTCTTT. The full variable domain, completed using reference TRBV11-3 and TRBJ1-1, is EAGVVQSPRYKIIEKKQPVAFWCNPISGHNTLYWYLQNLGQGPELLIRYENEEAVDDSQLPKDRFSAERLKGVDSTLKIQPAELGDSAVYLCASSRGGGDTEAFFGQGTRLTVV.

The V call is TRBV25-1, the J call TRBJ2-2, with a tentative D call TRBD2 (6 bases). CDR1 is MGHDK and CDR2 is SYGVNS in the germline V gene. The CDR3 covers 13 residues. V lost 5 bases and J lost 6, with 10 bases in between. The CDR3, as DNA: TGTGCCAGCAGTCCCGGGACTCCCGGGGAGCTGTTTTTT. Protein: CASSPGTPGELFF.

The chain recombines TRBV5-1 with TRBJ2-1, with D perhaps TRBD2 (6 bases). The CDR3 has 16 residues. The germline V gene encodes CDR1 SGHRS and CDR2 YFSETQ. Deletions cut 2 bases from V and 7 bases from J, with 19 bases between. The CDR3 nucleotides are TGCGCCAGCAGCTTCGGGGCGTCGGGAGCGATAAATGAGCAGTTCTTC. This gives the protein CASSFGASGAINEQFF.

This clone was recorded only once. The genes are TRBV19 and TRBJ2-7; 8 bases agree with TRBD1. CDR3 length: 13 residues. V was pared by 0 bases and J by 6 bases, with 1 base of the junction left unmatched. Germline values: CDR1 LNHDA, CDR2 SQIVND (reference sequence). CDR3 protein: CASSIDGQGEQYF. The CDR3 region has the DNA TGTGCCAGTAGTATAGATGGACAGGGCGAGCAGTACTTC. Full variable domain (outside the CDR3, taken from reference TRBV19 and TRBJ2-7): DGGITQSPKYLFRKEGQNVTLSCEQNLNHDAMYWYRQDPGQGLRLIYYSQIVNDFQKGDIAEGYSVSREKKESFPLTVTSAQKNPTAFYLCASSIDGQGEQYFGPGTRLTVT.

This clone occurred once. The V gene is TRBV9, the J gene TRBJ2-7; a weak D match, TRBD1 (5 bases). CDR1 and CDR2 from the germline V gene are SGDLS and YYNGEE. V was pared by 0 bases and J by 5 bases, with 12 bases between. The CDR3 has 14 residues. CDR3 residues: CASSVVGQGDEQYF. The CDR3 region has the DNA TGTGCCAGCAGCGTAGTCGGGCAGGGTGACGAGCAGTACTTC.

The chain joins TRBV5-4 to TRBJ2-3; 11 bases are a match to TRBD2. The CDR3 loop spans 16 amino acids. V lost 6 bases to trimming and J lost 1 base; unmatched junction nucleotides: 7. Germline CDR1 and CDR2: SGHNT and YYREEE (reference sequence). In nucleotides, the CDR3 is TGTGCCAGCATCCCGCCGGGACTAGCGGGCACAGATACGCAGTATTTT. Translation gives CASIPPGLAGTDTQYF. Based on the CDR3 plus reference TRBV5-4 and TRBJ2-3, the full variable domain is ETGVTQSPTHLIKTRGQQVTLRCSSQSGHNTVSWYQQALGQGPQFIFQYYREEENGRGNFPPRFSGLQFPNYSSELNVNALELDDSALYLCASIPPGLAGTDTQYFGPGTRLTVL.

V and J are TRBV6-4 and TRBJ2-4; D is uncertain. Germline CDR1 reads MRHNA; CDR2 reads SNTAGT. V was trimmed by 8 bases and J by 1 base, leaving 21 bases between them. The CDR3 has 17 amino acids. DNA for the CDR3: TGTGCCAGCCAATTCGAACACCGACTGCGGGCCAAAAACATTCAGTACTTC. This sequence encodes CASQFEHRLRAKNIQYF.

The chain carries TRBV7-9 and TRBJ2-1; 7 positions match TRBD1. Trimming removed 5 bases from V and 7 bases from J; junction bases left unmatched: 11. CDR1 is SEHNR, CDR2 FQNEAQ, per germline (reference sequence). The CDR3 has 15 amino acids. CDR3 in DNA: TGTGCCAGCAGCCGTCCTGGGACAGAATCAAATGAGCAGTTCTTC. Its translation: CASSRPGTESNEQFF.

The J gene is TRBJ2-2, the V gene TRBV27; 8 nucleotides agree with TRBD1. CDR1 is MNHEY and CDR2 is SMNVEV in the germline V gene (reference sequence). Trimming at V came to 6 bases and at J to 7 bases, leaving 7 bases not matched to a gene. There are 14 residues in the CDR3. CDR3 region: CASRWTGSSGELFF. CDR3 sequence (DNA): TGTGCCAGCAGGTGGACAGGGTCGAGCGGGGAGCTGTTTTTT.

The chain links TRBV4-2 to TRBJ2-2; 8 bases map to TRBD1. The CDR3 runs 16 residues. With 4 bases clipped from V and 6 bases from J, the junction kept 10 bases outside the gene matches. Germline loops: CDR1 LGHNA, CDR2 YNFKEQ. The CDR3 loop is CASSLRQGFEAGELFF. CDR3 nucleotide sequence: TGTGCCAGCAGCCTTCGACAGGGGTTTGAGGCCGGGGAGCTGTTTTTT.

The chain joins TRBV5-5 to TRBJ1-4; 11 nucleotides align to TRBD1. The CDR3 has 18 residues. Germline V lookup: CDR1 SGHKS, CDR2 YYEKEE (reference sequence). Germline trimming cut 7 bases from V and 2 bases from J; bases unmatched to any gene: 13. DNA for the CDR3: TGTGCCAGCGGAGGACAGGGGGCAGTTTCAGGGACTAATGAAAAACTGTTTTTT. Translation: CASGGQGAVSGTNEKLFF.